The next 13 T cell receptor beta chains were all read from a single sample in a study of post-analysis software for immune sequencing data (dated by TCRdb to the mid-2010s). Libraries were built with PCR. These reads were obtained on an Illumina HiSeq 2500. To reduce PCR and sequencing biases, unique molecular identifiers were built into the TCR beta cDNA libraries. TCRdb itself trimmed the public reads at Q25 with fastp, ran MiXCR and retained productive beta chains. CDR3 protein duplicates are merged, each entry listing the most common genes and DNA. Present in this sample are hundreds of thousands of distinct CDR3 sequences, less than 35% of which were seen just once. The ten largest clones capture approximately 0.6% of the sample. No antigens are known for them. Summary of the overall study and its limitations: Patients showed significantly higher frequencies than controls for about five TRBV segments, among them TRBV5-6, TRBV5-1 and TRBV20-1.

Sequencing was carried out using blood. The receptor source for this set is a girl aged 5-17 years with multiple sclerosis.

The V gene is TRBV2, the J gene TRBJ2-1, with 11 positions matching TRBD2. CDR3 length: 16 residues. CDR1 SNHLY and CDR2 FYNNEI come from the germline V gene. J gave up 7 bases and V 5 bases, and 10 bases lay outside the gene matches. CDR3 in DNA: TGTGCCAGCAGTCCGACAGCTAGCGGGAGGTGGAATGAGCAGTTCTTC. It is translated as CASSPTASGRWNEQFF.

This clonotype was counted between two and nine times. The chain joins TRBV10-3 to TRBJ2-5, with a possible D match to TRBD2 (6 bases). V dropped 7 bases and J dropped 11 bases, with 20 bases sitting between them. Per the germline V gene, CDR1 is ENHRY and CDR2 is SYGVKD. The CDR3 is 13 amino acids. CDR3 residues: CAIKLGGTGEQYF. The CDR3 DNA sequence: TGTGCCATCAAACTGGGCGGGACCGGGGAGCAGTACTTC.

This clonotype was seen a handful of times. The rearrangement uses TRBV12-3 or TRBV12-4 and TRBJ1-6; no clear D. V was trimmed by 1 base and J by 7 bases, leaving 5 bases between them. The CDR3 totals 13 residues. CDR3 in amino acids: CASSLGLNSPLHF. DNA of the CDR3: TGTGCCAGCAGTTTAGGGCTAAATTCACCCCTCCACTTT.

CDR3 amino acids: CASSSEGTSVDEQFF. CDR3 in DNA: TGCGCCAGCAGTTCCGAGGGGACTAGCGTAGATGAGCAGTTCTTC. The rearrangement links TRBV5-1 to TRBJ2-1; 10 bases fit TRBD2. With V trimmed by 5 bases and J by 8 bases, 10 bases remained unmatched. There are 15 residues in the CDR3. CDR1 and CDR2 (germline): SGHRS, YFSETQ.

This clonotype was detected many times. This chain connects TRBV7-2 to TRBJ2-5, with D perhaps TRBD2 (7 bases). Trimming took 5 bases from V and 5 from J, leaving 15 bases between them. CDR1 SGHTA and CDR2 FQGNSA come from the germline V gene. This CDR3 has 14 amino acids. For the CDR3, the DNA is TGTGCCAGCAGCCCCCGTCGGGGGGCGGAGACCCAGTACTTC. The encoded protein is CASSPRRGAETQYF.

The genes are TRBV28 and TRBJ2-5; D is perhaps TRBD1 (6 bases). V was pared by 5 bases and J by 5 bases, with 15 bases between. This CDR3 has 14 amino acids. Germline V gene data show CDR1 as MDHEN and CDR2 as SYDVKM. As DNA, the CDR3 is TGTGCCAGCAGTCCCCTACAGGGCGGGGAGACCCAGTACTTC. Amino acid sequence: CASSPLQGGETQYF.

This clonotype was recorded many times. Here the CDR3 DNA reads TGTGCCAGCAGTTTAACGGGCTCGAACTATGGCTACACCTTC. It specifies CASSLTGSNYGYTF. V gene TRBV27 combines with J gene TRBJ1-2; D not resolved. From germline, CDR1 is MNHEY and CDR2 SMNVEV (reference sequence). CDR3 size: 14 residues. Deletions cut 2 bases from V and 2 bases from J, with 9 bases between.

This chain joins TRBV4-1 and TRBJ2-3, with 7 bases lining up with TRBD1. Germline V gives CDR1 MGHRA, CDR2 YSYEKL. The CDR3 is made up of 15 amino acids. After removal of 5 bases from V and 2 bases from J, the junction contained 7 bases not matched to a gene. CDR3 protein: CASSEWDSTTDTQYF. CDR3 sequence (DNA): TGCGCCAGCAGCGAATGGGACAGTACCACAGATACGCAGTATTTT.

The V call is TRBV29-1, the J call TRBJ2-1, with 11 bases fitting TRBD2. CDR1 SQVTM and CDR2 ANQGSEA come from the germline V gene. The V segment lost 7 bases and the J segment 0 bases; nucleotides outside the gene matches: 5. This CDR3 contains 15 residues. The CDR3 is CSARGTSGSYNEQFF. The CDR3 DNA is TGCAGCGCTCGCGGGACTAGCGGCTCCTACAATGAGCAGTTCTTC.

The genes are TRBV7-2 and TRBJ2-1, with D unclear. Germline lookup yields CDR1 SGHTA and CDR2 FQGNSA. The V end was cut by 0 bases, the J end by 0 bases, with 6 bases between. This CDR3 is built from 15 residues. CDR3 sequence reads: CASSLAANSYNEQFF. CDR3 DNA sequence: TGTGCCAGCAGCTTAGCAGCGAACTCCTACAATGAGCAGTTCTTC.

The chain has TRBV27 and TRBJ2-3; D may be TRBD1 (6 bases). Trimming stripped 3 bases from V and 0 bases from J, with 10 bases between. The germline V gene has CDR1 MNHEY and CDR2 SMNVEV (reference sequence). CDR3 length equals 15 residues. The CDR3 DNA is TGTGCCAGCAGTTTTCGGCAGGGGAGCACAGATACGCAGTATTTT. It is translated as CASSFRQGSTDTQYF.

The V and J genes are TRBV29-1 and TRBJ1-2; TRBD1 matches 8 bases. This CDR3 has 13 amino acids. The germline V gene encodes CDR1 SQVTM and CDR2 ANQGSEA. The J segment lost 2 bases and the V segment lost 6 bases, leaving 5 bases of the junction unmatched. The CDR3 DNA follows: TGCAGCGTAAAGACAGGGGCAAACTATGGCTACACCTTC. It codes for CSVKTGANYGYTF.

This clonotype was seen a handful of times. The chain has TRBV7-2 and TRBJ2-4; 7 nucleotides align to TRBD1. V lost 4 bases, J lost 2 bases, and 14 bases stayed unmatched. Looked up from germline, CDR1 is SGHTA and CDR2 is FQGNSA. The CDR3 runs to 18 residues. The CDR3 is CASSSGPLDRWTKNIQYF. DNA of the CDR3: TGTGCCAGCAGCTCAGGCCCGCTGGACAGGTGGACCAAAAACATTCAGTACTTC. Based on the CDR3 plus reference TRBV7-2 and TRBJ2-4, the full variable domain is GAGVSQSPSNKVTEKGKDVELRCDPISGHTALYWYRQSLGQGLEFLIYFQGNSAPDKSGLPSDRFSAERTGGSVSTLTIQRTQQEDSAVYLCASSSGPLDRWTKNIQYFGAGTRLSVL.